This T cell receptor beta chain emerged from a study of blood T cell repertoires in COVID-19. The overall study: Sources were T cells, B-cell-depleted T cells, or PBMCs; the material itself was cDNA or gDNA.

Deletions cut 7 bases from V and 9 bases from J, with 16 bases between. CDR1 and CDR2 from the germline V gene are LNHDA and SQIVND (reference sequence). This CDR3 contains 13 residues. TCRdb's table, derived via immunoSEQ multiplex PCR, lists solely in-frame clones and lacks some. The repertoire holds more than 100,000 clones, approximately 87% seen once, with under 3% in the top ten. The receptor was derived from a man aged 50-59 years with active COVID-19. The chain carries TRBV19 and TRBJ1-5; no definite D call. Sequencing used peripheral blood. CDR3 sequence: CASTQDSRGPQHF. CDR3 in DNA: TGTGCCAGTACTCAGGACTCACGGGGGCCCCAGCATTTT.